This T cell receptor (beta chain) is drawn from a study of T-cell reconstitution after alpha-beta-depleted transplantation in children. Library preparation (for TCRbeta) was performed with unique molecular identifiers. MiXCR, applied by TCRdb to the PCR reads, yields one record per CDR3 protein. Found here are about 640,000 distinct CDR3 sequences, 10% to 15% of them singletons; the top ten hold 2.2%. This clonotype was counted many times. Its antigen is not known. Study-level findings and limits: Surviving recipient T cells and intrathymic progenitors accounted for some patients' high TCRbeta diversity at day 60. Roughly two months post-transplant, alpha-beta T cells reportedly originated from several hundred graft clones that had expanded.

Trimming removed 1 base from V and 2 bases from J, with 12 bases in between. There are 16 residues in the CDR3. CDR1 SGHKS and CDR2 YYEKEE come from the germline V gene (reference sequence). V usage is TRBV5-5 and J usage is TRBJ2-2, with a tentative D call TRBD2 (6 bases). This specimen was PBMCs, mostly from graft donor cells, taken 360 days after TCRalphabeta/CD19-depleted stem cell transplant. The receptor's source is a male patient between 10 and 17 years old who had a stem cell transplant for acute myeloid leukemia, so the T cells may come from the graft donor. The CDR3, as DNA: TGTGCCAGCAGCTTGCTTAGCGGAATTAACACCGGGGAGCTGTTTTTT. It is translated as CASSLLSGINTGELFF.